The next 27 T cell receptor beta chains were all read from a single sample in a study of T cell responses to AZD1222 COVID-19 vaccine. This table comes from immunoSEQ multiplex PCR, and its TCRdb copy is limited to in-frame clones, with some not included. Of 75,000 to 85,000 clones in the sample, roughly 87% were seen once. The specimen was peripheral blood, collected 28 days after the second AZD1222 dose. The receptors were sampled from an adult who received the AZD1222 COVID-19 vaccine.

The chain uses TRBV21-1 and TRBJ2-7; the tabulated D call, TRBD2, remains unverified against the DNA. TRBV21-1 is an annotated pseudogene. The CDR3 extends over 17 amino acids. The CDR3 spells CASRNLPRVGKPREQYF. CDR3 nucleotides: TGTGCCAGCAGGAACCTTCCCCGGGTTGGTAAGCCTCGCGAGCAGTACTTC.

This clone showed up just a few times. The chain links TRBV12-3 or TRBV12-4 to TRBJ2-7; 7 positions match TRBD1. The ends lost 6 bases at V and 2 bases at J; junction bases unmatched: 4. The CDR3 runs 13 residues. The CDR3: CASRAGGPYEQYF. CDR3 nucleotides: TGTGCCAGCAGGGCAGGGGGACCCTACGAGCAGTACTTC.

The chain employs TRBV9 and TRBJ2-7, with 7 positions matching TRBD1. CDR1 is SGDLS and CDR2 is YYNGEE in the germline V gene. The CDR3 spans 14 residues. The ends lost 3 bases at V and 0 bases at J; junction bases unmatched: 3. As DNA, the CDR3 is TGTGCCAGCAGCGAGGGACAGCCCTCCTACGAGCAGTACTTC. As protein: CASSEGQPSYEQYF.

V usage is TRBV11-3 and J usage is TRBJ2-2; D remains unclear. Germline V gene sequence: CDR1 SGHNT, CDR2 YENEEA. Trimming left V 3 bases short and J 4 bases short, with 6 bases between. CDR3 length: 13 amino acids. The CDR3 bases are TGTGCCAGCAGCTTGGTCGGCACCGGGGAGCTGTTTTTT. Translating it yields CASSLVGTGELFF.

V is TRBV2 and J is TRBJ2-5, with 9 bases that match TRBD1. Germline lookup yields CDR1 SNHLY and CDR2 FYNNEI. The V and J ends lost 6 bases and 4 bases, in that order; junction bases with no gene match: 6. The CDR3 is 14 amino acids. CDR3 bases: TGTGCCAGCAGAGGGACAGGGAAAGGAGAGACCCAGTACTTC. As protein: CASRGTGKGETQYF.

V usage is TRBV24-1 and J usage is TRBJ2-7; no clear D. This CDR3 contains 16 residues. Germline V gene lookup returns CDR1 KGHDR and CDR2 SFDVKD. V lost 0 bases to trimming and J lost 0 bases, with 11 bases between them. The CDR3 here is CATSDLRCNLSYEQYF. The CDR3 region has the DNA TGTGCCACCAGTGATTTGCGGTGTAACCTCTCCTACGAGCAGTACTTC.

This clone was seen more than once but under ten times. The chain is built from TRBV28 and TRBJ1-2; D gene uncertain. This CDR3 is built from 13 residues. V lost 6 bases and J lost 7, with 15 bases in between. CDR1 is MDHEN and CDR2 is SYDVKM in the germline V gene. The CDR3 sequence is CASSRPGKGGYTF. CDR3 coding DNA: TGTGCCAGCAGCCGCCCCGGTAAAGGTGGCTACACCTTC.

V gene TRBV4-1 combines with J gene TRBJ1-3, with D possibly TRBD1 on 6 matching bases. Germline V gives CDR1 MGHRA, CDR2 YSYEKL. This CDR3 contains 16 residues. V shed 5 bases and J shed 3 bases, with 17 bases lying between them. CDR3 in DNA: TGCGCCAGCAGCTCCAGACAGGCCGGGAGTGGAAACACCATATATTTT. Protein product: CASSSRQAGSGNTIYF.

As for this clone: The junction does not match germline at one end; this may be a read error. The chain employs TRBV7-9 and TRBJ1-6, with 7 positions matching TRBD1. The CDR3 has 14 amino acids. Looked up from germline, CDR1 is SEHNR and CDR2 is FQNEAQ (reference sequence). The CDR3 bases are TGTGCCAGCAACTTACAAGGGGGCAGTTCACCCCTCCACTTT. Protein: CASNLQGGSSPLHF.

The chain recombines TRBV6-6 with TRBJ1-1, with D possibly being TRBD1 (5 bases). The CDR3 runs to 17 residues. In germline, CDR1 is MNHNY, CDR2 SVGAGI (reference sequence). Trimming pared 5 bases from V and 1 base from J, leaving 20 bases between. The chain's CDR3 is CASSPRRGQAGNTEAFF. CDR3 DNA: TGTGCCAGCAGTCCCCGGAGGGGCCAGGCCGGGAACACTGAAGCTTTCTTT.

The chain uses TRBV5-1 and TRBJ2-2; 9 positions match TRBD2. Germline CDR1 reads SGHRS; CDR2 reads YFSETQ. Trimming took 6 bases from V and 0 from J; bases not matched to a gene: 3. The CDR3 extends over 15 amino acids. The DNA for the CDR3 is TGCGCCAGCAACCGCGGGGGGGCGAACACCGGGGAGCTGTTTTTT. It yields the protein CASNRGGANTGELFF.

This chain links TRBV7-6 with TRBJ1-6; D is undetermined. With 2 bases removed from V and 7 bases from J, the gap between germline ends came to 15 bases. Germline CDR1 SGHVS, CDR2 FNYEAQ. This CDR3 has 16 residues. The CDR3, as DNA: TGTGCCAGCAGCTTATCCGATTCTCGGACGAATTCACCCCTCCACTTT. Protein: CASSLSDSRTNSPLHF.

This clone is a singleton in its sample. V and J are TRBV18 and TRBJ1-2; D is unclear. Trimming took 3 bases from V and 3 from J, leaving 20 bases between them. CDR1 and CDR2 from the germline V gene are KGHSH and LQKENI. This CDR3 has 17 amino acids. The CDR3 spells CASSPGRVPPNDYGYTF. The DNA for the CDR3 is TGTGCCAGCTCACCGGGGAGGGTTCCACCTAATGACTATGGCTACACCTTC.

This chain connects TRBV4-1 to TRBJ2-7; 7 nucleotides line up with TRBD2. This CDR3 contains 18 residues. Germline lookup yields CDR1 MGHRA and CDR2 YSYEKL. The V segment lost 3 bases and the J segment 0 bases; nucleotides outside the gene matches: 14. The CDR3 loop reads CASSQIPILRGSSYEQYF. CDR3 DNA sequence: TGCGCCAGCAGCCAGATCCCCATATTGCGGGGGAGCTCCTACGAGCAGTACTTC.

This clone occurred once. The CDR3 sequence is CASSPSGAGANTGELFF. In nucleotides, the CDR3 is TGTGCCAGCAGCCCGTCCGGTGCGGGCGCGAACACCGGGGAGCTGTTTTTT. V and J are TRBV5-4 and TRBJ2-2, with D possibly matching TRBD2 (5 bases). V was shortened by 4 bases and J by 0 bases, with 16 bases between the two germline ends. The CDR3 totals 17 residues. Germline lookup yields CDR1 SGHNT and CDR2 YYREEE (reference sequence).

This clone has just one count. The V gene is TRBV21-1, the J gene TRBJ2-7; TRBD2, the table's D call, lacks a check against the DNA. TRBV21-1 is a pseudogene locus. The CDR3 loop spans 14 amino acids. This CDR3 reads CASSKVKRRYEQYF. The CDR3 coding sequence is TGTGCCAGCAGCAAAGTTAAGCGGAGGTACGAGCAGTACTTC.

This clone was counted once. The chain combines TRBV4-1 with TRBJ1-4; weak D call: TRBD1 (5 bases). Germline V gene sequence: CDR1 MGHRA, CDR2 YSYEKL. V was pared by 0 bases and J by 4 bases, with 15 bases between. There are 17 residues in the CDR3. CDR3 amino acids: CASSQEEGWGRNEKLFF. Here the CDR3 DNA reads TGCGCCAGCAGCCAAGAGGAGGGTTGGGGCCGTAATGAAAAACTGTTTTTT.

This rearrangement joins TRBV18 to TRBJ2-7, with 10 bases identical to TRBD1. V was clipped by 4 bases and J by 5 bases; unmatched bases: 8. Germline CDR1 is KGHSH and CDR2 is LQKENI. The CDR3 covers 15 residues. The CDR3 DNA reads TGTGCCAGCTCACGCACGACAGGGGGCGGCGACGAGCAGTACTTC. Its protein is CASSRTTGGGDEQYF.

V is TRBV7-3 and J is TRBJ2-7; 8 bases are shared with TRBD2. Germline CDR1 reads SGHTA; CDR2 reads FQGTGA. Losses at the gene ends were 5 bases for V and 0 bases for J; bases not matched to a gene: 3. The CDR3 length is 14 residues. CDR3 DNA: TGTGCCAGCAGCCCCACTAGCGGCTCCTACGAGCAGTACTTC. Translated, it gives CASSPTSGSYEQYF.

The chain couples TRBV5-1 to TRBJ1-6; D not resolved. Germline CDR1 reads SGHRS; CDR2 reads YFSETQ. V lost 0 bases and J 9 bases, leaving 10 bases between the germline ends. CDR3 length equals 14 residues. The CDR3 bases are TGCGCCAGCAGCTTGGCGACTCCTAGTTCACCCCTCCACTTT. Protein product: CASSLATPSSPLHF.

This clone is a singleton in its sample. The sample holds other DNA sequences that translate to the same CDR3. Here the CDR3 reads CASSYGGNYGYTF. CDR3 sequence (DNA): TGCGCCAGCAGCTACGGGGGCAACTATGGCTACACCTTC. V and J are TRBV5-1 and TRBJ1-2, with D perhaps matching TRBD1 (6 bases). With 3 bases removed from V and 2 bases from J, the gap between germline ends came to 8 bases. This CDR3 has 13 amino acids. In germline, CDR1 is SGHRS, CDR2 YFSETQ.

The V call is TRBV9, the J call TRBJ2-1, with TRBD1 as a possible D gene (6 bases). Trimming pared 4 bases from V and 8 bases from J, leaving 19 bases between. This CDR3 has 15 amino acids. CDR1 and CDR2 from the germline V gene are SGDLS and YYNGEE. CDR3 amino acids: CASSPPQGGVDEQFF. Written as DNA, the CDR3 is TGTGCCAGCAGCCCCCCACAGGGTGGCGTCGATGAGCAGTTCTTC. Full variable domain (rest looked up from reference TRBV9 and TRBJ2-1): DSGVTQTPKHLITATGQRVTLRCSPRSGDLSVYWYQQSLDQGLQFLIQYYNGEERAKGNILERFSAQQFPDLHSELNLSSLELGDSALYFCASSPPQGGVDEQFFGPGTRLTVL.

The V and J genes are TRBV11-2 and TRBJ1-2; D gene unclear. Germline lookup yields CDR1 SGHAT and CDR2 FQNNGV. The CDR3 length is 12 residues. Trimming cost V 3 bases and J 8 bases, with 10 bases left between them. The CDR3 region is CASSFAREGYTF. The CDR3 DNA reads TGTGCCAGCAGCTTCGCGAGGGAAGGCTACACCTTC. The full variable domain, with the rest looked up from reference TRBV11-2 and TRBJ1-2, is EAGVAQSPRYKIIEKRQSVAFWCNPISGHATLYWYQQILGQGPKLLIQFQNNGVVDDSQLPKDRFSAERLKGVDSTLKIQPAKLEDSAVYLCASSFAREGYTFGSGTRLTVV.

The rearrangement uses TRBV12-3 or TRBV12-4 and TRBJ1-1; TRBD1 might be the D (5 bases). V was clipped by 0 bases and J by 6 bases, with 5 bases between them. This CDR3 comprises 12 residues. In nucleotides, the CDR3 is TGTGCCAGCAGTTTAGCGGGGGCTGAAGCTTTCTTT. Residues: CASSLAGAEAFF.

This rearrangement joins TRBV12-3 or TRBV12-4 to TRBJ1-2; TRBD1 matches at 10 bases. Losses at the gene ends were 4 bases for V and 13 bases for J; bases not matched to a gene: 9. The CDR3 length is 13 residues. The CDR3 loop is CASSYRDRGTPTF. CDR3 in DNA: TGTGCCAGCAGTTACAGGGACAGGGGTACGCCCACCTTC.

J is TRBJ1-1 and V is TRBV19; TRBD1 agrees at 8 bases. CDR3 length: 14 amino acids. Germline values: CDR1 LNHDA, CDR2 SQIVND (reference sequence). Trimming took 3 bases from V and 4 from J; bases not matched to a gene: 4. The CDR3 DNA sequence: TGTGCCAGTAGTATGACAGGGGCAGGCACTGAAGCTTTCTTT. Translated, it gives CASSMTGAGTEAFF. Full variable domain (remainder filled in from reference TRBV19 and TRBJ1-1): DGGITQSPKYLFRKEGQNVTLSCEQNLNHDAMYWYRQDPGQGLRLIYYSQIVNDFQKGDIAEGYSVSREKKESFPLTVTSAQKNPTAFYLCASSMTGAGTEAFFGQGTRLTVV.

The chain recombines TRBV14 with TRBJ2-7; TRBD2 aligns across 11 bases. The J segment lost 2 bases and the V segment lost 4 bases, leaving 4 bases of the junction unmatched. Germline values: CDR1 SGHDN, CDR2 FVKESK. The length of the CDR3 is 15 residues. In DNA, the CDR3 is TGTGCCAGCAGCCGGGGACTAGCGGTAACCTACGAGCAGTACTTC. Protein product: CASSRGLAVTYEQYF.